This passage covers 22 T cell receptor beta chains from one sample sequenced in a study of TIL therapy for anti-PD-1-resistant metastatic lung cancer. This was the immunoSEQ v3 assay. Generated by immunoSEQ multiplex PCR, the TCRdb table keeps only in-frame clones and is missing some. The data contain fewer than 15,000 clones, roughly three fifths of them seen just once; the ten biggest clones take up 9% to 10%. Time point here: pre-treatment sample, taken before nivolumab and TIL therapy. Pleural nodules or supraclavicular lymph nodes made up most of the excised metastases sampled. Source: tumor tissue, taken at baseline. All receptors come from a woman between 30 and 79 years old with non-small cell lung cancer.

The CDR3 DNA reads TGTGCCAGCAGCTTCCGGACAGGGAGGGCCGGGGAGCTGTTTTTT. It specifies CASSFRTGRAGELFF. The chain couples TRBV13 to TRBJ2-2; weak D call: TRBD1 (8 bases). This CDR3 is built from 15 residues. Per the germline V gene, CDR1 is PRHDT and CDR2 is FYEKMQ (reference sequence). V shed 3 bases and J shed 6 bases, with 14 bases lying between them.

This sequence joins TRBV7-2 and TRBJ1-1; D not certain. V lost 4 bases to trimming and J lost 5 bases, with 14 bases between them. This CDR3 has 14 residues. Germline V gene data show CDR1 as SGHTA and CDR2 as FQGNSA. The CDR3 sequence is CASSSLAGRTEAFF. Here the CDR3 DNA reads TGTGCCAGCAGCTCCCTGGCCGGGAGGACTGAAGCTTTCTTT.

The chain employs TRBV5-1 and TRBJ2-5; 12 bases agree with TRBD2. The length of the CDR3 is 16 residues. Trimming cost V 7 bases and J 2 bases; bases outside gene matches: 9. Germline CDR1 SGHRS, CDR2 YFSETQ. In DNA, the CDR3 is TGCGCCAGCGGGAGGACTAGCGGGAATCTGCAAGAGACCCAGTACTTC. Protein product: CASGRTSGNLQETQYF.

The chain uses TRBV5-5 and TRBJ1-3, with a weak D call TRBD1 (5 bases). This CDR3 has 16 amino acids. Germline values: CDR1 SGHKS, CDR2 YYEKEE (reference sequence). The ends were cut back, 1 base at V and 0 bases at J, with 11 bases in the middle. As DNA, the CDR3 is TGTGCCAGCAGCTTGAGGGGCGACAGCTCTGGAAACACCATATATTTT. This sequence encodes CASSLRGDSSGNTIYF. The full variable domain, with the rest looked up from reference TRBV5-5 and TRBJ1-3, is DAGVTQSPTHLIKTRGQQVTLRCSPISGHKSVSWYQQVLGQGPQFIFQYYEKEERGRGNFPDRFSARQFPNYSSELNVNALLLGDSALYLCASSLRGDSSGNTIYFGEGSWLTVV.

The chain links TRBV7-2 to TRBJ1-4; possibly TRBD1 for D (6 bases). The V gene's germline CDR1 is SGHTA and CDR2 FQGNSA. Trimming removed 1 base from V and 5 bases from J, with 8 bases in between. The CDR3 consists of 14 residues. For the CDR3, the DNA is TGTGCCAGCAGCTTAGTGCAGGGGAATGAAAAACTGTTTTTT. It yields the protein CASSLVQGNEKLFF.

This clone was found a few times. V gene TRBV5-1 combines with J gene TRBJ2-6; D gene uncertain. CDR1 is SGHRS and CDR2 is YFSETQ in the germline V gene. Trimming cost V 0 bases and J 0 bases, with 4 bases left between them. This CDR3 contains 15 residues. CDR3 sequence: CASSLGSSGANVLTF. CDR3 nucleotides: TGCGCCAGCAGCTTGGGGAGCTCTGGGGCCAACGTCCTGACTTTC.

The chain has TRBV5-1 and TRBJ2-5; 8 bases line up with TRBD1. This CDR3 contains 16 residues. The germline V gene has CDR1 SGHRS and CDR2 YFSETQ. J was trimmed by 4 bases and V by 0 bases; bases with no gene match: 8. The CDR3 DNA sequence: TGCGCCAGCAGCTTGGCCCTCGGACAGGGAGGAGAGACCCAGTACTTC. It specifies CASSLALGQGGETQYF.

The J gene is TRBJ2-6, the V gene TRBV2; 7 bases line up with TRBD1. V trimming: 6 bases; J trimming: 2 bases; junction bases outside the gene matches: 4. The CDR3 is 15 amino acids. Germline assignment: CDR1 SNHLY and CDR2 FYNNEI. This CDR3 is CASRPDRAGANVLTF. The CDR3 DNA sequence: TGTGCCAGCAGACCCGACAGGGCTGGGGCCAACGTCCTGACTTTC.

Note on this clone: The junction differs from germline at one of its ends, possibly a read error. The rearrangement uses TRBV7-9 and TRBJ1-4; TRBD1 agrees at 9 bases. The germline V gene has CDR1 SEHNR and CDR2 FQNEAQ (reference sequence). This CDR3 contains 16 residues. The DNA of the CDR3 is TGTGTCAGCAGCCAAGGGACAGGGTATTTGGGTGAAAAACTGTTTTTT. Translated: CVSSQGTGYLGEKLFF. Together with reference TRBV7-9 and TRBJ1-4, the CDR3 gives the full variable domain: DTGVSQNPRHKITKRGQNVTFRCDPISEHNRLYWYRQTLGQGPEFLTYFQNEAQLEKSRLLSDRFSAERPKGSFSTLEIQRTEQGDSAMYLCVSSQGTGYLGEKLFFGSGTQLSVL.

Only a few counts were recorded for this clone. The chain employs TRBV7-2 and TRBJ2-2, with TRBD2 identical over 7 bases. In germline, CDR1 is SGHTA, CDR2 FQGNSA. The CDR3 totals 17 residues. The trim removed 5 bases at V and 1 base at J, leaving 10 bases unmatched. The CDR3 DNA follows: TGTGCCAGCAGCCCGTTCGGCGGCGGGGGGAACACCGGGGAGCTGTTTTTT. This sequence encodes CASSPFGGGGNTGELFF.

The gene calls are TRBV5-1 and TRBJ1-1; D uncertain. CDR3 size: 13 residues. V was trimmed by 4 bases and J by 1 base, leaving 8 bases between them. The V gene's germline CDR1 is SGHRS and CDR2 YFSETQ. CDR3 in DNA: TGCGCCAGCAGCAGTGGGGAGAACACTGAAGCTTTCTTT. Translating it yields CASSSGENTEAFF.

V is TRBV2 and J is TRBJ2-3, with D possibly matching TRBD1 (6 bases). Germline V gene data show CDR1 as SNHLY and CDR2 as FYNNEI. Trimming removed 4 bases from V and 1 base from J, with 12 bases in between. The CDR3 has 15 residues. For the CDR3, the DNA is TGTGCCAGCAGTGCCTTAGGGGGTCGCACAGATACGCAGTATTTT. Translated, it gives CASSALGGRTDTQYF.

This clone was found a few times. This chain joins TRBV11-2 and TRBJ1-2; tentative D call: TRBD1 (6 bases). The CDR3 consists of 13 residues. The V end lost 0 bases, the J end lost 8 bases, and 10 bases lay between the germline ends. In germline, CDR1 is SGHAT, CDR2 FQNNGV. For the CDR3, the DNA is TGTGCCAGCAGCTTAGAGAACAGGGAAGGCTACACCTTC. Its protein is CASSLENREGYTF. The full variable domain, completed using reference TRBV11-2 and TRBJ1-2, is EAGVAQSPRYKIIEKRQSVAFWCNPISGHATLYWYQQILGQGPKLLIQFQNNGVVDDSQLPKDRFSAERLKGVDSTLKIQPAKLEDSAVYLCASSLENREGYTFGSGTRLTVV.

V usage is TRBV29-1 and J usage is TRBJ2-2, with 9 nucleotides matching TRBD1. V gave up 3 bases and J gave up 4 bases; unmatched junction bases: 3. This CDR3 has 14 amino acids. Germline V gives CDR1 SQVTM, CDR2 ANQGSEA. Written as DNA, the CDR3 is TGCAGCGTTGATCGGGGACAGGGCACCGGGGAGCTGTTTTTT. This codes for CSVDRGQGTGELFF.

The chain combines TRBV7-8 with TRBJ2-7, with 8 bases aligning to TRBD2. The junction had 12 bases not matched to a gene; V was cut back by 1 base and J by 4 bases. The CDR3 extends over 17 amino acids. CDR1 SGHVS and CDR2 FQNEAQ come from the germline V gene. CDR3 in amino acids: CASSLVWGRGASYEQYF. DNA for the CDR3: TGTGCCAGCAGCTTAGTATGGGGGCGGGGGGCCTCTTACGAGCAGTACTTC.

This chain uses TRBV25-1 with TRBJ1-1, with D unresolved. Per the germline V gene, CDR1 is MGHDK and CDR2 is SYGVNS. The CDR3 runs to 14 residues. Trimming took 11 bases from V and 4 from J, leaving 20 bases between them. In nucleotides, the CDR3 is TGTGCCGGCCCGGGCCGAAGGTGCGGCACTGAAGCTTTCTTT. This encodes CAGPGRRCGTEAFF.

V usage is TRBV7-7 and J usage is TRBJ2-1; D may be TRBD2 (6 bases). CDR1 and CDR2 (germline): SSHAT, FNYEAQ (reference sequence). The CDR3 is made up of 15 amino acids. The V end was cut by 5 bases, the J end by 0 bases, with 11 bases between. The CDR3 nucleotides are TGTGCCAGCAGCGACGGGAGCAGCTCCTACAATGAGCAGTTCTTC. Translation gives CASSDGSSSYNEQFF. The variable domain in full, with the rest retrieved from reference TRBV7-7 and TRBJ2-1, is GAGVSQSPRYKVTKRGQDVTLRCDPISSHATLYWYQQALGQGPEFLTYFNYEAQPDKSGLPSDRFSAERPEGSISTLTIQRTEQRDSAMYRCASSDGSSSYNEQFFGPGTRLTVL.

CDR3 sequence (DNA): TGTGCCTGGAGCCCCTTTGCGGGGGGGCCCGGGCATGAGCAGTTCTTC. Protein: CAWSPFAGGPGHEQFF. This chain uses TRBV30 with TRBJ2-1; 9 positions agree with TRBD2. Germline CDR1 GTSNPN, CDR2 SVGIG (reference sequence). The CDR3 extends over 16 amino acids. After removal of 3 bases from V and 8 bases from J, the junction contained 14 bases not matched to a gene.

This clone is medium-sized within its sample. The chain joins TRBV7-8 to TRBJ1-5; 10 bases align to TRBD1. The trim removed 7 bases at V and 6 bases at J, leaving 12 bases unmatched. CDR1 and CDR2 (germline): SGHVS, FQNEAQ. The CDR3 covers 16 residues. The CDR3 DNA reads TGTGCCAGCACTCAGGGGGGACAGGGGTTATTTCAGCCCCAGCATTTT. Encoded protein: CASTQGGQGLFQPQHF.

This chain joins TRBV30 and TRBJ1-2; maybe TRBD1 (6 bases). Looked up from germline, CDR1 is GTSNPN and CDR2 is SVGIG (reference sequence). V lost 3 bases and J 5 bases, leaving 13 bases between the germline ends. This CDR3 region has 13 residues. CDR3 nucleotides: TGTGCCTGGAGGATTGACAGGTATTATGGCTACACCTTC. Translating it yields CAWRIDRYYGYTF. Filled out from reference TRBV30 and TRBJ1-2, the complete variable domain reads SQTIHQWPATLVQPVGSPLSLECTVEGTSNPNLYWYRQAAGRGLQLLFYSVGIGQISSEVPQNLSASRPQDRQFILSSKKLLLSDSGFYLCAWRIDRYYGYTFGSGTRLTVV.

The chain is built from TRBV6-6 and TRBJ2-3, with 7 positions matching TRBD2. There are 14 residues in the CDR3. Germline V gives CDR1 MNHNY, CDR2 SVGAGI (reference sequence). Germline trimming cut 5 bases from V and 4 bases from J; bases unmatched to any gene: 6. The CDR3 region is CASSRSGAPDTQYF. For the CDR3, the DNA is TGTGCCAGCAGTCGGAGCGGGGCCCCAGATACGCAGTATTTT.

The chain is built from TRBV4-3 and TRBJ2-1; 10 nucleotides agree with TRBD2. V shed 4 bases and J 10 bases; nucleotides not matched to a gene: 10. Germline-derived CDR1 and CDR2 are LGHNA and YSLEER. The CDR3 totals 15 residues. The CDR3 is CASSRKRGGPPEQFF. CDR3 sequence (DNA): TGCGCCAGCAGCCGCAAGCGGGGGGGGCCTCCGGAGCAGTTCTTC.